The rows below give T cell receptor beta chains drawn from one sample of a study of blood T cell repertoires in COVID-19. This table comes from immunoSEQ multiplex PCR, and its TCRdb copy is limited to in-frame clones, with some not included. The sample records about 230,000 clones, about 85% being singletons. Sequenced input: peripheral blood. Receptors originate from a man in his forties with acute or convalescent COVID-19. Both conserved end residues are part of each CDR3. Fields, in order: J gene, V gene, D gene, clone size, CDR3 DNA, CDR3 protein. D genes are given only for firm matches. Rows may omit the clone size; those that give it use once, few, many or a size class.

J: TRBJ1-2; V: TRBV27; D: TRBD1; size: -; DNA: TGTGCCAGCAGTCCGACAGGGATAGGCTACACCTTC; CDR3: CASSPTGIGYTF
J: TRBJ1-2; V: TRBV29-1; D: TRBD1; size: -; DNA: TGCAGCACTCGCTCCGGGACAGACTATGGCTACACCTTC; CDR3: CSTRSGTDYGYTF
J: TRBJ2-2; V: TRBV7-8; D: TRBD1; size: -; DNA: TGTGCCAGCGGGGAGACAGGGGAAACCGGGGAGCTGTTTTTT; CDR3: CASGETGETGELFF
J: TRBJ1-2; V: TRBV28; D: -; size: few; DNA: TGTGCCAGCAGTTTCAGGGGTGGCTACACCTTC; CDR3: CASSFRGGYTF
J: TRBJ1-4; V: TRBV2; D: TRBD1; size: few; DNA: TGTGCCAGCATTAACGACAGGGTCGGTGTTGAAAAACTGTTTTTT; CDR3: CASINDRVGVEKLFF
J: TRBJ2-1; V: TRBV5-1; D: -; size: few; DNA: TGCGCCAGCAGCCTCCCAGGACAGAACAATGAGCAGTTCTTC; CDR3: CASSLPGQNNEQFF
J: TRBJ2-3; V: TRBV9; D: -; size: -; DNA: TGTGCCAGCAGCGTTGAAGGGGCAGGGCCGACAGATACGCAGTATTTT; CDR3: CASSVEGAGPTDTQYF
J: TRBJ2-3; V: TRBV7-3; D: -; size: -; DNA: TGTGCCAGCAGCTTATTCGGTTCAGATACGCAGTATTTT; CDR3: CASSLFGSDTQYF
J: TRBJ2-7; V: TRBV9; D: -; size: -; DNA: TGTGCCAGCAGCACCCTACAGGGAAGCGAGCAGTACTTC; CDR3: CASSTLQGSEQYF
J: TRBJ1-6; V: TRBV6-4; D: TRBD1; size: -; DNA: TGTGCCAGCAGTGACTCGACAGGGGGTAATTCACCCCTCCACTTT; CDR3: CASSDSTGGNSPLHF
J: TRBJ1-1; V: TRBV5-1; D: TRBD1; size: -; DNA: TGCGCCAGCAGCTTGACAGGGGACTTGAACACTGAAGCTTTCTTT; CDR3: CASSLTGDLNTEAFF
J: TRBJ2-7; V: TRBV7-2; D: TRBD2; size: -; DNA: TGTGCCAGCAGCCAGATGGGGGGGATCAGCTCCTACGAGCAGTACTTC; CDR3: CASSQMGGISSYEQYF
J: TRBJ1-1; V: TRBV19; D: -; size: -; DNA: TGTGCCAGTAGTACCGAGCCCGTAAAGAACACTGAAGCTTTCTTT; CDR3: CASSTEPVKNTEAFF
J: TRBJ1-2; V: TRBV10-1; D: -; size: -; DNA: TGCGCCAGGCACCCTCGCGCCAACTATGGCTACACCTTC; CDR3: CARHPRANYGYTF
J: TRBJ1-1; V: TRBV7-2; D: TRBD1; size: -; DNA: TGTGCCAGCAGCTCGGGACAGGGGGAGGCTGAAGCTTTCTTT; CDR3: CASSSGQGEAEAFF
J: TRBJ2-5; V: TRBV4-1; D: TRBD2; size: -; DNA: TGCGCCAGCAGCCAACTTCCGATGACGGGGGGTGGAGAGACCCAGTACTTC; CDR3: CASSQLPMTGGGETQYF
J: TRBJ2-3; V: TRBV9; D: TRBD2; size: -; DNA: TGTGCCAGCAGCGACGAGGGCGGGGGGCCCTTAGATACGCAGTATTTT; CDR3: CASSDEGGGPLDTQYF
J: TRBJ1-2; V: TRBV29-1; D: -; size: -; DNA: TGCAGCGTTGAAAACAGCGGCTGGCTGAGCTACACCTTC; CDR3: CSVENSGWLSYTF
J: TRBJ2-4; V: TRBV2; D: -; size: -; DNA: TGTGCCAGCAGTGAAAATCTAGGCAGTAGACTGGCCAAAAACATTCAGTACTTC; CDR3: CASSENLGSRLAKNIQYF
J: TRBJ2-1; V: TRBV4-2; D: -; size: -; DNA: TGTGCCAGCAGCCAAGAGAGGAGCGGGCAATGGAATGAGCAGTTCTTC; CDR3: CASSQERSGQWNEQFF
J: TRBJ1-1; V: TRBV30; D: -; size: -; DNA: TGTGCCTGGACCGGGAGCCGGAACACTGAAGCTTTCTTT; CDR3: CAWTGSRNTEAFF
J: TRBJ1-1; V: TRBV28; D: -; size: -; DNA: TGTGCCAGCGGGGCAGTGAACACTGAAGCTTTCTTT; CDR3: CASGAVNTEAFF
J: TRBJ1-4; V: TRBV19; D: TRBD1; size: -; DNA: TGTGCCAGTAGTATGCGGACAGGGGCTAATGAAAAACTGTTTTTT; CDR3: CASSMRTGANEKLFF
J: TRBJ1-1; V: TRBV19; D: -; size: -; DNA: TGTGCCAGTAGTTTCGGGACACTTAACACTGAAGCTTTCTTT; CDR3: CASSFGTLNTEAFF
J: TRBJ1-2; V: TRBV5-4; D: -; size: once; DNA: TGTGCCAGCAGCTTGGGGGGGGTTAACTATGGCTACACCTTC; CDR3: CASSLGGVNYGYTF
J: TRBJ2-7; V: TRBV5-4; D: TRBD1; size: -; DNA: TGTGCCAGCAGCGTCCAGGGGACAGGGGTCGAGCAGTACTTC; CDR3: CASSVQGTGVEQYF
J: TRBJ2-3; V: TRBV11-2; D: TRBD1; size: -; DNA: TGTGCCAGCAGCCACAGGGGAGCAGATACGCAGTATTTT; CDR3: CASSHRGADTQYF
J: TRBJ1-1; V: TRBV6-5; D: -; size: -; DNA: TGTGCCAGCAGTTCCACCCCAGTTCCGGGGAAGTCTGAAGCTTTCTTT; CDR3: CASSSTPVPGKSEAFF
J: TRBJ1-1; V: TRBV4-2; D: -; size: -; DNA: TGTGCCAGCAGCTACCGGGTCGGCACTGAAGCTTTCTTT; CDR3: CASSYRVGTEAFF
J: TRBJ2-7; V: TRBV2; D: TRBD2; size: few; DNA: TGTGCCAGCAGGTCTAAGCGGGACTCCTACGAGCAGTACTTC; CDR3: CASRSKRDSYEQYF
J: TRBJ2-4; V: TRBV2; D: TRBD1; size: few; DNA: TGTGCCAGCAGTGTAGCGACAGGGATGACAAACATTCAGTACTTC; CDR3: CASSVATGMTNIQYF
J: TRBJ2-1; V: TRBV7-2; D: TRBD2; size: once; DNA: TGTGCCAGCAGCTTAGCTCCGAGGGGACTAGTGGGGAAGGGGCAGTTCTTC; CDR3: CASSLAPRGLVGKGQFF
J: TRBJ1-1; V: TRBV12-5; D: -; size: -; DNA: TGTGCTAGTGGTTTGACCCCAAAGCCTGAAGCTTTCTTT; CDR3: CASGLTPKPEAFF
J: TRBJ1-1; V: TRBV19; D: TRBD1; size: -; DNA: TGTGCCAGTGAAAAGGGGACAGAGAACACTGAAGCTTTCTTT; CDR3: CASEKGTENTEAFF
J: TRBJ2-1; V: TRBV30; D: -; size: -; DNA: TGTGCCTGGAGTCTAAACCCGGGCAATGAGCAGTTCTTC; CDR3: CAWSLNPGNEQFF
J: TRBJ2-7; V: TRBV5-1; D: TRBD2; size: -; DNA: TGCGCCAGCAGCCCCCAGGTAGCGGGGGTGTCCTACGAGCAGTACTTC; CDR3: CASSPQVAGVSYEQYF
J: TRBJ2-1; V: TRBV30; D: TRBD1; size: -; DNA: TGTGCCTGGAGCTCCGGGACAGGGACGTACAATGAGCAGTTCTTC; CDR3: CAWSSGTGTYNEQFF
J: TRBJ1-2; V: TRBV10-3; D: -; size: few; DNA: TGTGCCATCAATTATCACGAGGGACTCAATGGCTACACCTTC; CDR3: CAINYHEGLNGYTF
J: TRBJ1-2; V: TRBV7-6; D: -; size: -; DNA: TGTGCCAGCAGCTTACAGGGATACTATGGCTACACCTTC; CDR3: CASSLQGYYGYTF
J: TRBJ2-7; V: TRBV29-1; D: -; size: -; DNA: TGCAGCGCCGGGAAGGGGGGGGACTACGAGCAGTACTTC; CDR3: CSAGKGGDYEQYF
J: TRBJ1-2; V: TRBV19; D: -; size: -; DNA: TGTGCCAGTAGTATAGATCGGCAGCGGATTAACTATGGCTACACCTTC; CDR3: CASSIDRQRINYGYTF
J: TRBJ2-5; V: TRBV3-1/TRBV3-2; D: -; size: -; DNA: TGTGCCAGCACGGTGAGGGGGGGGGAGACCCAGTACTTC; CDR3: CASTVRGGETQYF
J: TRBJ1-3; V: TRBV5-1; D: -; size: -; DNA: TGCGCCAGCAGCCAAGAGTGGGCAGACTCTGGAAACACCATATATTTT; CDR3: CASSQEWADSGNTIYF
J: TRBJ2-7; V: TRBV27; D: TRBD2; size: -; DNA: TGTGCCAGCAGCCGGGGGGGGGTGATCTCCTACGAGCAGTACTTC; CDR3: CASSRGGVISYEQYF
J: TRBJ1-1; V: TRBV28; D: -; size: -; DNA: TGTGCCAGCACCGAGCGTCTGAACACTGAAGCTTTCTTT; CDR3: CASTERLNTEAFF
J: TRBJ1-6; V: TRBV4-1; D: -; size: once; DNA: TGCGCCAGCAGCCAAGAATGGGGGGGGTGGGATTCACCCCTCCACTTT; CDR3: CASSQEWGGWDSPLHF